This T cell receptor (beta chain) was recorded in a study of cytomegalovirus exposure and HLA in healthy donors. Study-level findings and limits: Later analysis indicated greater clonal expansion among HLA-associated TCR beta chains than among equally common other chains. The Asian-associated ancestry cluster reportedly had fewer N-insertions than the roughly 720-donor mean in a later analysis. V- and J-gene trimming in TCR beta was tied to a missense DCLRE1C variant by an analysis performed later. Sequencing likely caused a cluster of highly shared sequence variants.

Use of 60 Vbeta and 13 Jbeta primers characterized the PCR. Data came from immunoSEQ multiplex PCR; TCRdb stores just in-frame clones and leaves some out. Among over 150,000 clones, over 70% were seen once, and the ten largest hold about 9.6%. The CDR3 is 14 amino acids. CDR1 and CDR2 (germline): LNHDA, SQIVND (reference sequence). The V gene lost 6 bases and the J gene lost 3 bases, with 12 bases spanning the gap. As to this clone: Its target is not known.

This TCR was recovered from a man between 18 and 29 years old in good health and CMV-seropositive. This chain connects TRBV19 to TRBJ1-5, with D possibly matching TRBD1 (5 bases). Sequenced input: PBMCs. The CDR3 coding sequence is TGTGCCAGTAGCCGGCGGGGGGTCAATCAGCCCCAGCATTTT. Translation: CASSRRGVNQPQHF.